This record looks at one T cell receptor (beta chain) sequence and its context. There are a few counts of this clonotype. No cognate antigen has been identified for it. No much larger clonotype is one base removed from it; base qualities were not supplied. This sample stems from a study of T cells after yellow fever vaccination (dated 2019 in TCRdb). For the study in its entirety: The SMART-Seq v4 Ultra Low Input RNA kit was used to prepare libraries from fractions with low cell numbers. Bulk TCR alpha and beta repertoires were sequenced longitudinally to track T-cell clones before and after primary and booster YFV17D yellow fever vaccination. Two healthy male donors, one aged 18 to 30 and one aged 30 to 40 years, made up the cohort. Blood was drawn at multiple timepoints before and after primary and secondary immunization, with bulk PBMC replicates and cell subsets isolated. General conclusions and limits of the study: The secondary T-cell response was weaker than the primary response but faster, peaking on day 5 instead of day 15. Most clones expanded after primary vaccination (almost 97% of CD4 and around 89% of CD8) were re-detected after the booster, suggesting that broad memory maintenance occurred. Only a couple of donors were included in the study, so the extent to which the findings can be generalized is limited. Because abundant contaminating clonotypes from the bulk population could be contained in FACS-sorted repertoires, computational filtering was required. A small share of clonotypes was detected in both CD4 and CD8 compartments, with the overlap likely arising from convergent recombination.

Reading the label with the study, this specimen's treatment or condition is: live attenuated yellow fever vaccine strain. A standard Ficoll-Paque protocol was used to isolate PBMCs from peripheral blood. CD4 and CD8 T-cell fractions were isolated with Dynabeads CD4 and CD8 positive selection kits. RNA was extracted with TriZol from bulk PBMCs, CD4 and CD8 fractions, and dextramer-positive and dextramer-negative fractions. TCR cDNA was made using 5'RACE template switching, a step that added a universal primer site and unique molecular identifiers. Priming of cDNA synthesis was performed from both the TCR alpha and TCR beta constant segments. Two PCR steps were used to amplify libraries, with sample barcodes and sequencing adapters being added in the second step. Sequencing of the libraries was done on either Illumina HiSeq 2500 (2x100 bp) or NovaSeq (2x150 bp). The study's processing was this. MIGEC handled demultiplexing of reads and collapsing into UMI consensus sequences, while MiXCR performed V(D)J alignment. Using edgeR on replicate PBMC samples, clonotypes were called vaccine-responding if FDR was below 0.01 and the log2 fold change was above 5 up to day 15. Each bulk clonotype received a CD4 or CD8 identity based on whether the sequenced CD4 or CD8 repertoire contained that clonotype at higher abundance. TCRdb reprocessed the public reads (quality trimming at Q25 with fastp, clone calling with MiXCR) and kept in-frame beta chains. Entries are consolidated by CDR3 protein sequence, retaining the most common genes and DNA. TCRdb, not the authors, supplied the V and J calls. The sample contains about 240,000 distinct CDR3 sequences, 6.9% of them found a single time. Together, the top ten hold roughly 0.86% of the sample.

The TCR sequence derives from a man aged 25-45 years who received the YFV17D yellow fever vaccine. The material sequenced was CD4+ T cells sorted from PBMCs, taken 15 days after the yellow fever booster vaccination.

CDR3 region: CASSWSGTPAPDTQYF. The DNA sequence is as follows: TGCGCCAGCAGTTGGAGTGGGACCCCCGCACCAGATACGCAGTATTTT. The chain was built from TRBV5-1 and TRBJ2-3; the D gene is perhaps TRBD1 or TRBD2, each of them matching over 5 bases. The CDR3, from cysteine to phenylalanine, totals 16 residues. The sequence is cut down to CDR3 DNA, 48 bases in frame from base 1. CDR1 and CDR2 are drawn from the germline V gene: SGHRS, YFSETQ. V is shortened by 5 bases, J by 4 bases, and the region joining them spans 20 bases.